This T cell receptor beta chain emerged from a study of blood T cells in healthy people across ages. Turning to this clonotype: A junction end diverges from the germline sequence, so it may reflect a read error.

Extraction yielded at least 5.5 micrograms of total RNA per sample. With a J-beta primer mix and a sample-barcoded 5' primer, a second PCR ran roughly 6 to 11 cycles. TCRdb analysed the 5' RACE reads with MiXCR anew, one entry per CDR3 protein. The sample holds 1.5 million to 2 million distinct CDR3 sequences, under 30% seen once. Material: blood. The TCR sequence derives from a woman aged 30 to 39 in good health.

The chain's CDR3 is CAGSLVMGRERDGYTF. The CDR3 DNA reads as TGTGCCGGCAGCTTAGTAATGGGCAGGGAAAGGGACGGCTACACCTTC. This sequence joins TRBV7-2 and TRBJ1-2; possibly TRBD1 for D (5 bases). CDR1 SGHTA and CDR2 FQGNSA come from the germline V gene. CDR3 length: 16 residues.